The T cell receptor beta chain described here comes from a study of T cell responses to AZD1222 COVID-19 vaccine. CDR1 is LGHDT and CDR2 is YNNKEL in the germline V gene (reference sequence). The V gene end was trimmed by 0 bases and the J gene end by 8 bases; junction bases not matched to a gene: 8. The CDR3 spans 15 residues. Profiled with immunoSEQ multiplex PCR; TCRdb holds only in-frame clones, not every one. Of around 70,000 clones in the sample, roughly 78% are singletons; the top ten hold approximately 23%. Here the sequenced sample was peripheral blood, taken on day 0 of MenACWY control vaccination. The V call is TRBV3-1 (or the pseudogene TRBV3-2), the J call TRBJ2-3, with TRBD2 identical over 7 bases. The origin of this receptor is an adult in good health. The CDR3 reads CASSQDVASGRTQYF. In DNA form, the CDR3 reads TGTGCCAGCAGCCAAGATGTCGCTAGCGGACGTACGCAGTATTTT.